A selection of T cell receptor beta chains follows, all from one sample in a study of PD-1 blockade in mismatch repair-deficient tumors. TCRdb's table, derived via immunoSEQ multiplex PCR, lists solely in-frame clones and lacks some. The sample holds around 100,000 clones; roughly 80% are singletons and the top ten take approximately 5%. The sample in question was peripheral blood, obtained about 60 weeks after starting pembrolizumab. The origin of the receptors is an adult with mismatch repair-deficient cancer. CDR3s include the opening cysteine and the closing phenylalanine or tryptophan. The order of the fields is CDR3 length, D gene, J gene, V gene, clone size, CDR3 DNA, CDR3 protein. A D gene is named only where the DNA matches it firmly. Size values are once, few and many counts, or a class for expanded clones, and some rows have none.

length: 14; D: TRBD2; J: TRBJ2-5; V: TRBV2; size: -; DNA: TGTGCCAGCAGGTCGACTAGCGGGAGTGAGACCCAGTACTTC; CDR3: CASRSTSGSETQYF
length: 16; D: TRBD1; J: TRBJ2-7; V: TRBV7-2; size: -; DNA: TGTGCCAGCAGCTCAGATCTCGGGACAGGGGTAATCGAGCAGTACTTC; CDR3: CASSSDLGTGVIEQYF
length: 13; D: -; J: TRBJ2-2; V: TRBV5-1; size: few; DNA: TGCGCCAGCAGCTCTAGGAACACCGGGGAGCTGTTTTTT; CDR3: CASSSRNTGELFF
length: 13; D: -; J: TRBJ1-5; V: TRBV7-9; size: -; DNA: TGTGCCAGCAGCGTCTCGGGGGGACAGCCCCAGCATTTT; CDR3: CASSVSGGQPQHF
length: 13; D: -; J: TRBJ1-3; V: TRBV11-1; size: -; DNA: TGTGCCAGCAGCTCGACAGTGGAAAACACCATATATTTT; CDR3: CASSSTVENTIYF
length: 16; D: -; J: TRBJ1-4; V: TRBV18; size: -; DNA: TGTGCCAGCTCACCACCGAGAGCGGGAGCTAATGAAAAACTGTTTTTT; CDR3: CASSPPRAGANEKLFF
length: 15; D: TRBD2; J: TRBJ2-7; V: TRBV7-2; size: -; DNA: TGTGCCAGCAGCTTAGAGGTGGGAGGGTCGTACGAGCAGTACTTC; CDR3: CASSLEVGGSYEQYF
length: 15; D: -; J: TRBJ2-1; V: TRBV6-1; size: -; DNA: TGTGCCAGCAGTGAAGCTGGCCCCTCCTACAATGAGCAGTTCTTC; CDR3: CASSEAGPSYNEQFF
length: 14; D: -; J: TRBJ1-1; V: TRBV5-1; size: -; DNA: TGCGCCAGCCGCCGCGAGGGGGACGGGCCTGAAGCTTTCTTT; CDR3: CASRREGDGPEAFF
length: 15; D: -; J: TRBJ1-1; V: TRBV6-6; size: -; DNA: TGTGCCAGCAGTTACTCGGCGGGGGTGGTCAGTGAAGCTTTCTTT; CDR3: CASSYSAGVVSEAFF
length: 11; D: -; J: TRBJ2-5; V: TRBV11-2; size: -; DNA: TGTGCCAGCAGCTACTTTGAGACCCAGTACTTC; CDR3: CASSYFETQYF
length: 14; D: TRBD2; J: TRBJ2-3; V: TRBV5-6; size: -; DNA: TGTGCCAGCAGCTCTAGCGGGAGATTAGATACGCAGTATTTT; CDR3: CASSSSGRLDTQYF
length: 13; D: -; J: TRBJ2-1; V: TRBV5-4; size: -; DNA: TGTGCCAGCAGCTTCTTGATTGGAAATGAGCAGTTCTTC; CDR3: CASSFLIGNEQFF
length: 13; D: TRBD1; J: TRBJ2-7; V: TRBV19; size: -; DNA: TGTGCCAGTAGTACTACGGACAGGGGCGAGCAGTACTTC; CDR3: CASSTTDRGEQYF
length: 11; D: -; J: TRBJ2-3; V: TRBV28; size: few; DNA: TGTGCCAGCACCAGTGATCGGACCCTTCATTTT; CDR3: CASTSDRTLHF
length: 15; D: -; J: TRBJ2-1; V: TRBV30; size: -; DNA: TGTGCCTGGAGTGTACACGGGAGACTATTCAATGAGCAGTTCTTC; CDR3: CAWSVHGRLFNEQFF
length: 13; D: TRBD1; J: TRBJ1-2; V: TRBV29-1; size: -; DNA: TGCAGCGTGGGGACAGGGGCCAACTATGGCTACACCTTC; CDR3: CSVGTGANYGYTF
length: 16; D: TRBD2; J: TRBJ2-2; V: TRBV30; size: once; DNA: TGTGCCTGGAGTACCCTGACTAGCGGGAGTGGCGGGGAGCTGTTTTTT; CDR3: CAWSTLTSGSGGELFF
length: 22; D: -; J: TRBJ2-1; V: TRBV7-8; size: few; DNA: TGTGCCAGCGGAACCCATTATCGCATAGATACGAATCCCCGGAGCTCCTACAATGAGCAGTTCTTC; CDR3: CASGTHYRIDTNPRSSYNEQFF
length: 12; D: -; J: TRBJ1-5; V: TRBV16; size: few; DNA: TGTGCCAGCAGCCAGTCGGCTCAGCCCCAGCATTTT; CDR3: CASSQSAQPQHF
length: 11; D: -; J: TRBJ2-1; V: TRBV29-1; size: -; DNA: TGCAGCGTTGGGACTCCTTCGGAGCAGTTCTTC; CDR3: CSVGTPSEQFF
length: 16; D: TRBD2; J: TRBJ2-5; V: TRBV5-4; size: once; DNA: TGTGCCAGCAGCGAGACTAGCGGGAGGTCCGTGGAGACCCAGTACTTC; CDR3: CASSETSGRSVETQYF
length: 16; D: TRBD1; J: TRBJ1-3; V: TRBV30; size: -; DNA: TGTGCCTGGAGCGATAAGGACAGGCGCTCTGGAAACACCATATATTTT; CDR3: CAWSDKDRRSGNTIYF
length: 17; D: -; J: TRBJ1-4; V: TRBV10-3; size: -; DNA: TGTGCCATCAGTGAGTCGTCAGCTGGAGCAACTAATGAAAAACTGTTTTTT; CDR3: CAISESSAGATNEKLFF
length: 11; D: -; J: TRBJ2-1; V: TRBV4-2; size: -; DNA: TGTGCCAGCAGCCAAAGCAATGAGCAGTTCTTC; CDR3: CASSQSNEQFF
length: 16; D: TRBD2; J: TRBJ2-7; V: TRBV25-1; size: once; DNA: TGTGCCAGCAGCCTAGCGGGAGGCGAGGGGCACTACGAGCAGTACTTC; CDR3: CASSLAGGEGHYEQYF
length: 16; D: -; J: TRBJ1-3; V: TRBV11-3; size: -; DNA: TGTGCCAGCAGCTTAGGACAGGCCTGGGCTGGAAACACCATATATTTT; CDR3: CASSLGQAWAGNTIYF
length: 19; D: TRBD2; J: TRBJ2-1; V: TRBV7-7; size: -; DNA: TGTGCTAGCAGCCCCGGGACTAGCGGGAGTGTCCCAACCTACAATGAGCAGTTCTTC; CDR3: CASSPGTSGSVPTYNEQFF
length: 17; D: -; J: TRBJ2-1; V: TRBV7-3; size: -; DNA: TGTGCCAGCAGCCCACGCCCACAGGGCTTCTTGCCCAATGAGCAGTTCTTC; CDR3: CASSPRPQGFLPNEQFF
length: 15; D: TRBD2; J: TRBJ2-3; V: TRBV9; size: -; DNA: TGTGCCAGCAGCGAGGTGGCTAGCGGGCAAGATACGCAGTATTTT; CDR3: CASSEVASGQDTQYF
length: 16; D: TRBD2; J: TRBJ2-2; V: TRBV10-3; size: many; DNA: TGTGCCATCAGTGACTCTAGCGGGACTGGGGCCGGGGAGCTGTTTTTT; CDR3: CAISDSSGTGAGELFF